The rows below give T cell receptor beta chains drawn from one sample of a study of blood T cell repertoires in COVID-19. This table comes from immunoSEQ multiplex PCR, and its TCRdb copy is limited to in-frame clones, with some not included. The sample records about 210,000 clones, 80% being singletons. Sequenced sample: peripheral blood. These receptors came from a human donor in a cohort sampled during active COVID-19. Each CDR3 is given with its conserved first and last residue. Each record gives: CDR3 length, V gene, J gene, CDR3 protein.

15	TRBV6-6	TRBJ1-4	CASGGGGGWNEKLFF
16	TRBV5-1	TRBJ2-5	CASSSGLAGAKETQYF
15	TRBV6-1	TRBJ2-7	CASTPEGQGAREQYF
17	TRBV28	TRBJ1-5	CASSPPMRYGEDQPQHF
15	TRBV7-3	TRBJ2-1	CASSLDKAGFNEQFF
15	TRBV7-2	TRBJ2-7	CASSQRTSGRTEQYF
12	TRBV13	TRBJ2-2	CASRAPTGELFF
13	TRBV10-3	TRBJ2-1	CAIGLAGDNEQFF
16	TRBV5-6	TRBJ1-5	CASSLAREGSNQPQHF
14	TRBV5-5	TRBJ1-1	CASGRDRVFAEAFF
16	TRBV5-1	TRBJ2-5	CASSFTWTSRQETQYF
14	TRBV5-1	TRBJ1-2	CASSLSTANYGYTF
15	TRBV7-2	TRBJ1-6	CASSSGTGLASPLHF
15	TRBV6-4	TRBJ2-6	CASSIEASGANVLTF
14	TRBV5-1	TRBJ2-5	CASSQAPGQETQYF
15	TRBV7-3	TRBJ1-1	CASSLRTGGETEAFF
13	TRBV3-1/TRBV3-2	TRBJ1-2	CASSQPGASGYTF
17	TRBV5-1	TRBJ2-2	CASSLLRDRGNTGELFF
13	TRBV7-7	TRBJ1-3	CASSLDRGNTIYF
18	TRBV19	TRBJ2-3	CASSNRGLAGGAADTQYF
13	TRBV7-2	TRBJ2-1	CASSLIKGDEQFF
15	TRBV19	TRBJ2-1	CASSIPSPRRNEQFF
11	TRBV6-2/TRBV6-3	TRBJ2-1	CASSYGREQFF
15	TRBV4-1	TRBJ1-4	CASSQVGAPNEKLFF
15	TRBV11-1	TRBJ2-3	CASSLEGGDLDTQYF
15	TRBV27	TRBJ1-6	CASSSTSSYNSPLHF
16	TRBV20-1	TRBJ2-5	CSASPVTSGVQETQYF
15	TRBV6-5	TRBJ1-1	CASSITGTANTEAFF
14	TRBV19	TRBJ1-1	CASTNQAPVAEAFF